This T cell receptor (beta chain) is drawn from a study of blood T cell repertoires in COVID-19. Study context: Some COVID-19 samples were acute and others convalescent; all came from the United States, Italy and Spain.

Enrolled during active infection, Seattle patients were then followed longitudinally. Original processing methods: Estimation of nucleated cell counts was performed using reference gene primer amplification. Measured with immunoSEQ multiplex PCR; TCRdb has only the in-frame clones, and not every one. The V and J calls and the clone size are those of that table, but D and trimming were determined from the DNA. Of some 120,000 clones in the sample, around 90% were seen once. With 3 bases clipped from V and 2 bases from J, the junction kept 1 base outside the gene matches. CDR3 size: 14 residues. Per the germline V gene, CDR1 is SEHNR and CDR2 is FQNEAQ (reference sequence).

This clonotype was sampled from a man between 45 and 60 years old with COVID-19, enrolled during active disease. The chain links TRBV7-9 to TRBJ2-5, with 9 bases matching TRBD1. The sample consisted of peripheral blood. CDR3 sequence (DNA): TGTGCCAGCAGCTTCGGGACAGGGCAAGAGACCCAGTACTTC. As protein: CASSFGTGQETQYF.